The sequence of this T cell receptor (beta chain) was determined in a study of STAT5B mutations in CD4+ large granular lymphocyte leukemia. CDR1 and CDR2 (germline): SGDLS, YYNGEE. The CDR3 consists of 14 residues. The V gene lost 3 bases and the J gene lost 0 bases, with 7 bases spanning the gap. Produced via immunoSEQ multiplex PCR; TCRdb's table is partial and in-frame only. In the table there are about 38,000 clones, 70% to 90% of which are singletons. The V gene is TRBV9, the J gene TRBJ1-3; no definite D call. The specimen sequenced was CD4+ T cells from blood buffy coats. The sequence derives from a human donor in good health. The CDR3 DNA sequence: TGTGCCAGCAGCGACCCCCGCTCTGGAAACACCATATATTTT. This translates into CASSDPRSGNTIYF.